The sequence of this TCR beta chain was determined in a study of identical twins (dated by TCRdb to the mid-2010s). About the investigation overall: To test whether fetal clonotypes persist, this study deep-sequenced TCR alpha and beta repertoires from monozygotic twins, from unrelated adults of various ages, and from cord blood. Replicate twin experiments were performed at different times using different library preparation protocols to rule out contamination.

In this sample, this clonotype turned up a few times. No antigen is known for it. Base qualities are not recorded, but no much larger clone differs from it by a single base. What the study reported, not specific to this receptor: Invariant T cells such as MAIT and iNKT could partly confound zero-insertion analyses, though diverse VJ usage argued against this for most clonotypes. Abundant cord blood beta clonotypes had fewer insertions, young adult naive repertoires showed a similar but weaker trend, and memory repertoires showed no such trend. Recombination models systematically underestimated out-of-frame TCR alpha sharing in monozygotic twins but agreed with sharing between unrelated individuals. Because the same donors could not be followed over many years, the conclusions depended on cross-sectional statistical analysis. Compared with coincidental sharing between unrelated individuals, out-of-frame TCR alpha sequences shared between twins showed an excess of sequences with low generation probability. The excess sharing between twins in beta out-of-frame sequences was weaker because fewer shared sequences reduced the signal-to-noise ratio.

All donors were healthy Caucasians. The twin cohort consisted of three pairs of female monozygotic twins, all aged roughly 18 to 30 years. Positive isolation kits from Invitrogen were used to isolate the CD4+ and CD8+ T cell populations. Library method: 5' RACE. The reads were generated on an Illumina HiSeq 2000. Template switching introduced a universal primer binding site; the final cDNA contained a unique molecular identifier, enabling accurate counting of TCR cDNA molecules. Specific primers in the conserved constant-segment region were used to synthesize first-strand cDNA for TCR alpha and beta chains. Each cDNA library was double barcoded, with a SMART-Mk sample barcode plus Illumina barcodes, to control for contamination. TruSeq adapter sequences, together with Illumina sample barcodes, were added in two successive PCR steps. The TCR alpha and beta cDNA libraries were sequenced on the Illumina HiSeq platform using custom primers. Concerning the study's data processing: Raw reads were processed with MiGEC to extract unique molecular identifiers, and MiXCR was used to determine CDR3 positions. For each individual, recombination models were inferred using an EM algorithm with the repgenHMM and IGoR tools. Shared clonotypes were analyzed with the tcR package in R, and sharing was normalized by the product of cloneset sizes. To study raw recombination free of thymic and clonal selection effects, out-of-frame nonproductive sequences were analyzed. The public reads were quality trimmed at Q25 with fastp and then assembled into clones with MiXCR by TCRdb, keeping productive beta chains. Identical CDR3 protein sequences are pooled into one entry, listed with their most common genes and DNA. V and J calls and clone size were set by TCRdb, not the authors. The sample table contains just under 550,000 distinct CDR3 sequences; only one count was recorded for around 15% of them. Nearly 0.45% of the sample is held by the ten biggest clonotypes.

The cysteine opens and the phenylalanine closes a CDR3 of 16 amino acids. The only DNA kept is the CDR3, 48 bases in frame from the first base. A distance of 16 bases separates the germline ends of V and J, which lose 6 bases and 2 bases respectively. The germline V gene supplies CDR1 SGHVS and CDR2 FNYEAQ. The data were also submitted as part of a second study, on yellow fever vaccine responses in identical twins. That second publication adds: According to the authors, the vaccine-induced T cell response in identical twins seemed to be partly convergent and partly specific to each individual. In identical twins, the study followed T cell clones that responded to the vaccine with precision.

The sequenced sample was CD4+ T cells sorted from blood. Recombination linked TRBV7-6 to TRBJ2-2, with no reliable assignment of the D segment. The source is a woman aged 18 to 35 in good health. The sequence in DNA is TGTGCCAGCAGTCGCCTCGGTTCACCCAACACCGGGGAGCTGTTTTTT. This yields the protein CASSRLGSPNTGELFF.